This T cell receptor beta chain appears in the sequencing data of a study of PD-L1 blockade in urothelial cancer. Libraries were prepared by immunoSEQ multiplex PCR; TCRdb keeps only in-frame clonotypes and omits some of them. The sample includes about 91,000 clones, less than 90% of them seen just once. The study, taken as a whole, reports: Lower pretreatment blood TCR clonality, under the median, predicted better survival, researchers reported.

Concerning this clone: Its antigen is unidentified.

Sample time point: peripheral blood 6 weeks after treatment start. The receptor's source is a man between 65 and 80 years old with urothelial cancer. This material consisted of PBMCs, taken around atezolizumab (anti-PD-L1) treatment.

The DNA of the CDR3 is TGCGCCAGCAGCTTGGCAGGGATCTCTGGAAACACCATATATTTT. It codes for CASSLAGISGNTIYF. J is TRBJ1-3 and V is TRBV5-1; possibly TRBD1 for D (5 bases). Trimming left V 0 bases short and J 0 bases short, with 7 bases between. The CDR3 is 15 residues long. Germline V gene sequence: CDR1 SGHRS, CDR2 YFSETQ.